The 18 T cell receptor beta chains given below trace back to one sample, sequenced in a study of cytomegalovirus exposure and HLA in healthy donors. Primers: 60 Vbeta forward and 13 Jbeta reverse. Produced via immunoSEQ multiplex PCR; TCRdb's table is partial and in-frame only. The sample consists of some 250,000 clones, over 80% of them appearing once. Specimen: PBMCs. These receptors all stem from a woman between 40 and 55 years old in good health and CMV-seropositive.

For this clone: The junction departs from germline at one end; a sequencing error may be responsible. The J gene is TRBJ2-3, the V gene TRBV7-9, with a tentative D call TRBD2 (6 bases). This CDR3 has 15 amino acids. CDR1 SEHNR and CDR2 FQNEAQ come from the germline V gene (reference sequence). The CDR3 here is CSSSSPAEEGDTQYF. The CDR3 coding sequence is TGTTCCAGCAGCTCCCCCGCGGAGGAGGGAGATACGCAGTATTTT.

This chain uses TRBV6-5 with TRBJ2-5, with TRBD1 as a possible D gene (6 bases). The CDR3 covers 14 residues. V dropped 6 bases and J dropped 4 bases, with 15 bases sitting between them. Germline V gene lookup returns CDR1 MNHEY and CDR2 SVGAGI. CDR3 region: CASSPGHYRETQYF. CDR3 bases: TGTGCCAGCAGCCCGGGACACTATAGAGAGACCCAGTACTTC.

This clone was detected a few times. This rearrangement joins TRBV14 to TRBJ2-7; maybe TRBD1 (6 bases). The germline CDR1 and CDR2 sequences are SGHDN and FVKESK. The CDR3 is 14 residues long. The germline V and J ends were trimmed by 5 bases and 6 bases, with 17 bases remaining between them. This chain's CDR3 is CASSERDTDSEQYF. CDR3 DNA sequence: TGTGCCAGCAGCGAAAGGGACACGGACAGCGAGCAGTACTTC.

The chain couples TRBV14 to TRBJ2-7, with 7 bases fitting TRBD1. The CDR3 has 15 amino acids. Trimming at V came to 1 base and at J to 3 bases, leaving 6 bases not matched to a gene. Germline V lookup: CDR1 SGHDN, CDR2 FVKESK. CDR3 protein: CASSQGGGFFYEQYF. Written as DNA, the CDR3 is TGTGCCAGCAGCCAAGGAGGGGGCTTTTTCTACGAGCAGTACTTC. Full variable domain (rest looked up from reference TRBV14 and TRBJ2-7): EAGVTQFPSHSVIEKGQTVTLRCDPISGHDNLYWYRRVMGKEIKFLLHFVKESKQDESGMPNNRFLAERTGGTYSTLKVQPAELEDSGVYFCASSQGGGFFYEQYFGPGTRLTVT.

J is TRBJ1-2 and V is TRBV30; 7 positions match TRBD1. The CDR3 contains 17 residues. Germline CDR1 and CDR2: GTSNPN and SVGIG (reference sequence). The trim removed 3 bases at V and 0 bases at J, leaving 13 bases unmatched. This chain's CDR3 is CAWSAFTDRIANYGYTF. Here the CDR3 DNA reads TGTGCCTGGAGCGCTTTTACGGACAGGATAGCTAACTATGGCTACACCTTC.

This chain uses TRBV4-1 with TRBJ2-1; the match to TRBD1 covers 8 bases. Germline assignment: CDR1 MGHRA and CDR2 YSYEKL. J gave up 10 bases and V 1 base, and 9 bases lay outside the gene matches. The CDR3 contains 15 residues. The CDR3 DNA reads TGCGCCAGCAGCCAAGGACAGGGGAAGAGATTGGAGCAGTTCTTC. This codes for CASSQGQGKRLEQFF.

The count of this clone is one. The genes are TRBV27 and TRBJ1-1, with D perhaps TRBD1 (5 bases). The V gene lost 6 bases and the J gene lost 1 base, with 15 bases spanning the gap. Germline V gene data show CDR1 as MNHEY and CDR2 as SMNVEV (reference sequence). The CDR3 extends over 15 amino acids. Here the CDR3 DNA reads TGTGCCAGCAGACCCTCGGGGGGAGCGAACACTGAAGCTTTCTTT. Encoded protein: CASRPSGGANTEAFF.

This clone came up once. This chain uses TRBV28 with TRBJ2-3, with D maybe TRBD1 (6 bases). This CDR3 is 20 amino acids long. CDR1 is MDHEN, CDR2 SYDVKM, per germline. Between the trimmed V and J ends, which lost 4 bases and 3 bases, there was a span of 29 bases. CDR3 bases: TGTGCCAGCAGTTCCCCCCAGGGGAGCGGCCTTACGGAACCAACAGATACGCAGTATTTT. Translating it yields CASSSPQGSGLTEPTDTQYF.

The chain recombines TRBV19 with TRBJ1-2; tentative D call: TRBD1 (5 bases). This CDR3 spans 13 amino acids. Trimming cost V 3 bases and J 5 bases, with 10 bases left between them. Germline assignment: CDR1 LNHDA and CDR2 SQIVND (reference sequence). CDR3 sequence (DNA): TGTGCCAGTAGTATTGACAGTTATTATGGCTACACCTTC. It is translated as CASSIDSYYGYTF.

The rearrangement links TRBV7-8 to TRBJ1-3; no definite D call. CDR3 length equals 15 residues. Germline-derived CDR1 and CDR2 are SGHVS and FQNEAQ. CDR3 sequence: CATTVGTGSGNTIYF. CDR3 sequence (DNA): TGTGCTACCACCGTAGGTACGGGCTCTGGAAACACCATATATTTT.

The chain couples TRBV4-2 to TRBJ1-3; the match to TRBD1 covers 7 bases. The CDR3 sequence is 16 residues long. With 5 bases clipped from V and 1 base from J, the junction kept 8 bases outside the gene matches. Germline values: CDR1 LGHNA, CDR2 YNFKEQ. The CDR3 nucleotides read TGTGCCAGCAGCGAATACAGGGGTTCATCTGGAAACACCATATATTTT. Its translation: CASSEYRGSSGNTIYF.

The chain is built from TRBV7-9 and TRBJ2-5, with D possibly TRBD2 on 5 matching bases. Germline values: CDR1 SEHNR, CDR2 FQNEAQ (reference sequence). V lost 4 bases to trimming and J lost 5 bases, with 17 bases between them. The CDR3 extends over 15 amino acids. CDR3 coding DNA: TGTGCCAGCAGCTCCGGACTTACCCTGTCTGAGACCCAGTACTTC. Protein: CASSSGLTLSETQYF.

This rearrangement joins TRBV6-5 to TRBJ1-1; TRBD1 might be the D (5 bases). V dropped 6 bases and J dropped 5 bases, with 10 bases sitting between them. Germline assignment: CDR1 MNHEY and CDR2 SVGAGI. CDR3 length equals 12 residues. The CDR3 loop is CASSQGDTEAFF. The CDR3 region has the DNA TGTGCCAGCAGCCAGGGTGATACTGAAGCTTTCTTT.

V usage is TRBV5-1 and J usage is TRBJ1-4, with D maybe TRBD1 (5 bases). V was pared by 4 bases and J by 3 bases, with 16 bases between. CDR1 is SGHRS, CDR2 YFSETQ, per germline. CDR3 length: 16 amino acids. The CDR3 coding sequence is TGCGCCAGCAGCAGGGGAATTGAATCGGCTAATGAAAAACTGTTTTTT. The encoded protein is CASSRGIESANEKLFF.

As for this clone: This specimen includes other DNA sequences encoding the same CDR3. The chain employs TRBV9 and TRBJ2-5; 11 bases are a match to TRBD1. The germline CDR1 and CDR2 sequences are SGDLS and YYNGEE. Trimming took 0 bases from V and 0 from J; bases not matched to a gene: 1. CDR3 length: 16 amino acids. The CDR3 DNA sequence: TGTGCCAGCAGCGTAGGGACAGGGGGCTACCAAGAGACCCAGTACTTC. This gives the protein CASSVGTGGYQETQYF.

This chain links TRBV2 with TRBJ2-1, with TRBD2 identical over 8 bases. This CDR3 has 13 amino acids. Germline values: CDR1 SNHLY, CDR2 FYNNEI. Trimming cost V 6 bases and J 6 bases; bases outside gene matches: 4. The CDR3 reads CASRGGGTNEQFF. As DNA, the CDR3 is TGTGCCAGCAGGGGCGGGGGGACCAATGAGCAGTTCTTC.

This clone was detected only once. This chain uses TRBV5-1 with TRBJ2-7, with 7 bases identical to TRBD1. V dropped 4 bases and J dropped 4; count of bases not matched to a gene: 8. This CDR3 has 14 residues. Germline CDR1 and CDR2: SGHRS and YFSETQ. The CDR3 DNA reads TGCGCCAGCAGCCCACCGACAGGGCTATACGAGCAGTACTTC. Protein product: CASSPPTGLYEQYF.

This clone was observed a handful of times. This chain joins TRBV5-4 and TRBJ2-5, with D tentatively TRBD1 (7 bases). Looked up from germline, CDR1 is SGHNT and CDR2 is YYREEE (reference sequence). V was cut by 3 bases and J by 4 bases, with 16 bases left in between. This CDR3 is built from 15 residues. The CDR3 region has the DNA TGTGCCAGCAGCTACGGACAGGCGGAGGGAGAGACCCAGTACTTC. Amino acid sequence: CASSYGQAEGETQYF.